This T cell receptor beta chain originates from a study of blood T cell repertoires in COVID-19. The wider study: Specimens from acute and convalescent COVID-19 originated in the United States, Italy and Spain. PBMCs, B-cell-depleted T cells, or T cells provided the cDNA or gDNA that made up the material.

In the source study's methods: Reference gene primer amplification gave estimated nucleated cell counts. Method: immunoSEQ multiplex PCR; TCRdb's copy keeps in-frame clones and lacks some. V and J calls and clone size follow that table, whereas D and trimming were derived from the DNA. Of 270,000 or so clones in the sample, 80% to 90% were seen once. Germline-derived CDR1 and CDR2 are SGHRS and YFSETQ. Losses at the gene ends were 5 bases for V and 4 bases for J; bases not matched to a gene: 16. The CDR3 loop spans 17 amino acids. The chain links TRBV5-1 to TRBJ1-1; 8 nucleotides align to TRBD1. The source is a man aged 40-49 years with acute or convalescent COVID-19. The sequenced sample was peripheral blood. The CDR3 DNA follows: TGCGCCAGCAGTCCCCTTCCCATCACGACAGGGGCCACTGAAGCTTTCTTT. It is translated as CASSPLPITTGATEAFF.